One sample yielded the 27 T cell receptor beta chains listed below, sequenced in a study of cytomegalovirus exposure and HLA in healthy donors. Some clones are missing from TCRdb's copy, which holds only in-frame ones; the method was immunoSEQ multiplex PCR. This table has under 150,000 clones, around 87% appearing once. Sequencing used PBMCs. The receptors derive from a man between 18 and 35 years old in good health and CMV-seropositive.

This clone showed up just a few times. The chain combines TRBV4-1 with TRBJ2-7; possible D gene TRBD1, 6 bases. CDR1 is MGHRA, CDR2 YSYEKL, per germline. The CDR3 totals 14 residues. V lost 0 bases to trimming and J lost 4 bases, with 10 bases between them. CDR3 coding DNA: TGCGCCAGCAGCCAAGAGGGACACAATTACGAGCAGTACTTC. Its protein is CASSQEGHNYEQYF.

The chain is built from TRBV6-5 and TRBJ1-1, with 7 bases matching TRBD1. CDR1 and CDR2 (germline): MNHEY, SVGAGI. Germline trimming cut 6 bases from V and 3 bases from J; bases unmatched to any gene: 4. This CDR3 contains 13 residues. This CDR3 is CASSATGHTEAFF. The DNA for the CDR3 is TGTGCCAGCAGCGCGACAGGGCACACTGAAGCTTTCTTT.

This chain connects TRBV9 to TRBJ2-7; D is ambiguous. The CDR3 covers 16 residues. The germline gives CDR1 SGDLS, CDR2 YYNGEE. V was cut by 0 bases and J by 3 bases, with 16 bases left in between. The CDR3 spells CASSVAPQATNYEQYF. In DNA form, the CDR3 reads TGTGCCAGCAGCGTAGCTCCCCAGGCCACCAACTACGAGCAGTACTTC.

V usage is TRBV4-2 and J usage is TRBJ2-6; tentative D call: TRBD1 (5 bases). CDR1 is LGHNA, CDR2 YNFKEQ, per germline. This CDR3 has 17 residues. V was clipped by 0 bases and J by 1 base, with 10 bases between them. CDR3 nucleotides: TGTGCCAGCAGCCAAGAAGGTCGACAGTCTGGGGCCAACGTCCTGACTTTC. It encodes CASSQEGRQSGANVLTF.

The CDR3, as DNA: TGTGCCTGGAGTAAGTCGGGGACAGTTTCATCTGGAAACACCATATATTTT. It codes for CAWSKSGTVSSGNTIYF. This chain joins TRBV30 and TRBJ1-3, with 7 nucleotides matching TRBD1. J lost 1 base, V lost 2 bases, and 11 bases had no gene match. The CDR3 has 17 amino acids. From germline, CDR1 is GTSNPN and CDR2 SVGIG (reference sequence).

The chain employs TRBV19 and TRBJ2-7; the D gene is possibly TRBD2 (5 bases). CDR3 length: 13 amino acids. CDR1 is LNHDA, CDR2 SQIVND, per germline (reference sequence). V lost 10 bases and J lost 2, with 15 bases in between. In DNA, the CDR3 is TGTGCCACATCCCCTTGGGGAGCCTACGAGCAGTACTTC. Translated: CATSPWGAYEQYF.

This clone occurred a few times. The rearrangement joins TRBV11-1 to TRBJ2-7; 7 positions agree with TRBD1. Trimming at V came to 5 bases and at J to 4 bases, leaving 11 bases not matched to a gene. This CDR3 is built from 15 residues. Germline V lookup: CDR1 SGHAT, CDR2 FQDESV (reference sequence). This CDR3 reads CASSRNRGIGYEQYF. CDR3 nucleotide sequence: TGTGCCAGCAGCCGTAACAGGGGTATCGGTTACGAGCAGTACTTC.

This sequence joins TRBV19 and TRBJ1-2; 10 bases align to TRBD1. CDR1 is LNHDA and CDR2 is SQIVND in the germline V gene (reference sequence). There are 17 residues in the CDR3. J lost 4 bases, V lost 7 bases, and 15 bases had no gene match. CDR3 bases: TGTGCCAGTACCCCCCAGACGGGACAGGGGTTCTCCTATGGCTACACCTTC. Its protein product is CASTPQTGQGFSYGYTF.

The rearrangement uses TRBV15 and TRBJ1-1, with D uncertain. V lost 5 bases to trimming and J lost 0 bases, with 7 bases between them. CDR1 is LNHNV and CDR2 is YYDKDF in the germline V gene (reference sequence). The CDR3 extends over 13 amino acids. The CDR3 spells CATSLEVNTEAFF. CDR3 DNA sequence: TGTGCCACCAGCCTAGAAGTGAACACTGAAGCTTTCTTT.

V and J are TRBV9 and TRBJ2-7; D is undetermined. In germline, CDR1 is SGDLS, CDR2 YYNGEE. Trimming took off 6 bases at V and 6 bases at J, with 19 bases between the two ends. The CDR3 runs 14 residues. CDR3 sequence: CASILERKSPEQYF. The CDR3 DNA reads TGTGCCAGCATCCTAGAGCGCAAGTCACCCGAGCAGTACTTC.

The gene calls are TRBV9 and TRBJ2-3, with 7 nucleotides matching TRBD2. Unmatched junction bases numbered 11, after V lost 4 bases and J lost 6 bases. The CDR3 is 15 residues long. Per germline, CDR1 SGDLS and CDR2 YYNGEE. This CDR3 reads CASSPHSGMLDTQYF. In DNA, the CDR3 is TGTGCCAGCAGCCCCCACAGCGGGATGCTCGATACGCAGTATTTT. Together with reference TRBV9 and TRBJ2-3, the CDR3 gives the full variable domain: DSGVTQTPKHLITATGQRVTLRCSPRSGDLSVYWYQQSLDQGLQFLIQYYNGEERAKGNILERFSAQQFPDLHSELNLSSLELGDSALYFCASSPHSGMLDTQYFGPGTRLTVL.

V usage is TRBV6-5 and J usage is TRBJ2-1, with D possibly TRBD1 on 6 matching bases. The CDR3 runs to 15 residues. The germline V and J ends were trimmed by 2 bases and 7 bases, with 15 bases remaining between them. Germline CDR1 and CDR2: MNHEY and SVGAGI. The CDR3 sequence is CASSYGGRAGNEQFF. DNA for the CDR3: TGTGCCAGCAGTTACGGGGGCCGGGCGGGTAATGAGCAGTTCTTC.

The V and J genes are TRBV5-1 and TRBJ2-3, with 11 bases identical to TRBD2. The CDR3 consists of 16 residues. The trim removed 2 bases at V and 0 bases at J, leaving 2 bases unmatched. CDR1 and CDR2 (germline): SGHRS, YFSETQ. This CDR3 reads CASSFLAGGSTDTQYF. The CDR3 region has the DNA TGCGCCAGCAGCTTCTTAGCGGGAGGGAGCACAGATACGCAGTATTTT.

This clone showed up just once. The chain employs TRBV5-1 and TRBJ1-6, with 8 bases matching TRBD1. Germline V gives CDR1 SGHRS, CDR2 YFSETQ. V trimming: 0 bases; J trimming: 10 bases; junction bases outside the gene matches: 6. The CDR3 has 15 amino acids. CDR3 bases: TGCGCCAGCAGCTTGGCGGGACAGGTTTTATCACCCCTCCACTTT. Translation gives CASSLAGQVLSPLHF.

V gene TRBV15 combines with J gene TRBJ2-1; 8 bases map to TRBD2. The CDR3 covers 17 residues. CDR1 is LNHNV, CDR2 YYDKDF, per germline (reference sequence). V was clipped by 0 bases and J by 5 bases; unmatched bases: 9. The CDR3, as DNA: TGTGCCACCAGCAGAGATCTTCCAGCGGGAGCTAACAATGAGCAGTTCTTC. This codes for CATSRDLPAGANNEQFF.

The V gene is TRBV28, the J gene TRBJ1-1, with 8 bases that match TRBD1. Losses at the gene ends were 7 bases for V and 10 bases for J; bases not matched to a gene: 5. This CDR3 contains 11 residues. Looked up from germline, CDR1 is MDHEN and CDR2 is SYDVKM. The CDR3 nucleotides are TGTGCCAGCACCCTAGACAGGGGAGCTTTCTTT. This gives the protein CASTLDRGAFF. Full variable domain (missing parts from reference TRBV28 and TRBJ1-1): DVKVTQSSRYLVKRTGEKVFLECVQDMDHENMFWYRQDPGLGLRLIYFSYDVKMKEKGDIPEGYSVSREKKERFSLILESASTNQTSMYLCASTLDRGAFFGQGTRLTVV.

The chain recombines TRBV2 with TRBJ2-1; 9 bases agree with TRBD2. Losses at the gene ends were 4 bases for V and 4 bases for J; bases not matched to a gene: 8. The CDR3 totals 16 residues. The germline gives CDR1 SNHLY, CDR2 FYNNEI. This chain's CDR3 is CASSVLASGAYNEQFF. The CDR3 bases are TGTGCCAGCAGTGTCCTGGCTAGCGGGGCTTACAATGAGCAGTTCTTC.

The chain recombines TRBV6-1 with TRBJ1-5, with D tentatively TRBD1 (5 bases). Germline CDR1 MNHNS, CDR2 SASEGT. CDR3 length: 12 residues. V was cut by 6 bases and J by 4 bases, with 7 bases left in between. CDR3 nucleotides: TGTGCCAGCAGGGGGCAAAATCAGCCCCAGCATTTT. Amino acid sequence: CASRGQNQPQHF.

The rearrangement joins TRBV6-1 to TRBJ2-7, with a tentative D call TRBD1 (6 bases). The CDR3 consists of 14 residues. V gave up 2 bases and J gave up 2 bases, with 10 bases separating them. Germline lookup yields CDR1 MNHNS and CDR2 SASEGT. CDR3 sequence: CASSEYRAPYEQYF. The CDR3 DNA sequence: TGTGCCAGCAGTGAATACAGGGCACCCTACGAGCAGTACTTC.

The chain employs TRBV19 and TRBJ2-1; 8 positions agree with TRBD2. In germline, CDR1 is LNHDA, CDR2 SQIVND (reference sequence). Germline trimming cut 6 bases from V and 7 bases from J; bases unmatched to any gene: 8. The CDR3 is 14 residues long. In DNA, the CDR3 is TGTGCCAGTAGCTCCGGGACTAGAGGGAATGAGCAGTTCTTC. It encodes CASSSGTRGNEQFF.

The chain recombines TRBV7-9 with TRBJ1-4; 8 bases fit TRBD1. V gave up 5 bases and J gave up 2 bases; unmatched junction bases: 7. Germline CDR1 is SEHNR and CDR2 is FQNEAQ (reference sequence). The CDR3 extends over 16 amino acids. The CDR3 here is CASSVTGEGTNEKLFF. The CDR3 coding sequence is TGTGCCAGCAGCGTGACAGGGGAAGGCACTAATGAAAAACTGTTTTTT.

This clone was picked up one time. In DNA, the CDR3 is TGTGCCAGCAGGGTCACGGGGGGCATCTACGAGCAGTACTTC. Its translation: CASRVTGGIYEQYF. The gene calls are TRBV6-1 and TRBJ2-7; possibly TRBD2 for D (7 bases). With 6 bases removed from V and 3 bases from J, the gap between germline ends came to 15 bases. This CDR3 contains 14 residues. Germline CDR1 and CDR2: MNHNS and SASEGT.

This clone showed up just once. The chain joins TRBV5-4 to TRBJ2-1; 7 nucleotides line up with TRBD1. The CDR3 is 14 residues long. V lost 4 bases to trimming and J lost 5 bases; unmatched junction nucleotides: 6. Germline CDR1 is SGHNT and CDR2 is YYREEE (reference sequence). DNA of the CDR3: TGTGCCAGCAGCCGGGACAGTTGGGACAATGAGCAGTTCTTC. Amino acid sequence: CASSRDSWDNEQFF.

This sequence joins TRBV7-3 and TRBJ2-5; maybe TRBD2 (6 bases). Germline-derived CDR1 and CDR2 are SGHTA and FQGTGA. The CDR3 totals 13 residues. V lost 3 bases to trimming and J lost 6 bases, with 11 bases between them. CDR3 residues: CASSLGRSKTQYF. Here the CDR3 DNA reads TGTGCCAGCAGCTTGGGGAGGTCGAAGACCCAGTACTTC. Filled out from reference TRBV7-3 and TRBJ2-5, the complete variable domain reads GAGVSQTPSNKVTEKGKYVELRCDPISGHTALYWYRQSLGQGPEFLIYFQGTGAADDSGLPNDRFFAVRPEGSVSTLKIQRTERGDSAVYLCASSLGRSKTQYFGPGTRLLVL.

The V and J genes are TRBV27 and TRBJ1-2; D remains ambiguous. This CDR3 comprises 13 residues. Germline V gene sequence: CDR1 MNHEY, CDR2 SMNVEV (reference sequence). The germline V and J ends were trimmed by 6 bases and 8 bases, with 16 bases remaining between them. CDR3 residues: CASSPGVLGGYTF. For the CDR3, the DNA is TGTGCCAGCAGCCCAGGTGTCCTGGGCGGCTACACCTTC.

The chain couples TRBV5-4 to TRBJ1-2, with a possible D match to TRBD1 (5 bases). CDR1 and CDR2 (germline): SGHNT, YYREEE (reference sequence). Trimming stripped 7 bases from V and 4 bases from J, with 14 bases between. The CDR3 sequence is 13 residues long. CDR3 nucleotides: TGTGCCAGCGCCCAGGGCCTGGCCTATGGCTACACCTTC. Its translation is CASAQGLAYGYTF. Based on the CDR3 plus reference TRBV5-4 and TRBJ1-2, the full variable domain is ETGVTQSPTHLIKTRGQQVTLRCSSQSGHNTVSWYQQALGQGPQFIFQYYREEENGRGNFPPRFSGLQFPNYSSELNVNALELDDSALYLCASAQGLAYGYTFGSGTRLTVV.

This clone came up once. This chain connects TRBV10-1 to TRBJ1-1; 10 nucleotides agree with TRBD1. Trimming cost V 4 bases and J 3 bases; bases outside gene matches: 5. Germline V CDR1 and CDR2: WNHNN, SYGVQD (reference sequence). The CDR3 sequence is 15 residues long. The chain's CDR3 is CASSAPGQGHTEAFF. CDR3 nucleotide sequence: TGCGCCAGCAGTGCCCCGGGACAGGGGCACACTGAAGCTTTCTTT.